This T cell receptor (beta chain) appears in the sequencing data of a study of CD8+CD57+ T cells in acquired aplastic anemia. Study-wide background: Yields of DNA that came from sorted CD4+ and CD8+ cells averaged roughly 3.2 ug. Study outcomes and limitations: With respect to CD8+ Simpson's diversity, patients and controls did not differ significantly. Overlap between patients and controls comprised twenty-nine CD8+ CDR3 sequences.

This clonotype has just a few counts. Its antigen is not known. Genomic DNA provided the template from which TCR beta VDJ and CDR3 profiles were obtained. MiXCR, run by TCRdb on the reads, gives a single entry per CDR3 protein. Of over 200,000 distinct CDR3 sequences in the sample, roughly 55% were seen once. The specimen was sorted CD4+, CD8+, or CD8+CD57+ T cells (not recorded which) from PBMCs. This clonotype was sampled from a human donor in good health.

In DNA, the CDR3 is TGTGCCAGTAGCTGGACTGGAAACAACGAGCAGTACTTC. It translates to CASSWTGNNEQYF. The chain employs TRBV19 and TRBJ2-7, with D tentatively TRBD2 (5 bases). Germline assignment: CDR1 LNHDA and CDR2 SQIVND (reference sequence). The CDR3 contains 13 residues. Trimming stripped 6 bases from V and 5 bases from J, with 14 bases between.